This T cell receptor beta chain was captured by sequencing in a study of Ad26.COV2.S vaccination and SARS-CoV-2 variants. Findings and limits, study-wide: Breadth and depth estimates from TCRs may understate total T cell responses.

The CDR3 extends over 13 amino acids. Trimming left V 0 bases short and J 3 bases short, with 6 bases between. Germline CDR1 reads SGHDN; CDR2 reads FVKESK. Treatment given: over 15 received Ad26.COV2.S at low or high dose, single or two shots; about 5 received placebo; per-sample allocation not given. Sampling occurred on day 63 after the first vaccine or placebo injection. Boston supplied an adult donor aged 18-55 years. Wuhan-strain spike was delivered by a replication-incompetent Ad26 vector. The count of this clone is one. Its antigen is not identified. Data came from immunoSEQ multiplex PCR; TCRdb stores just in-frame clones and leaves some out. Of roughly 500,000 clones in the sample, approximately 92% were seen once.

This chain joins TRBV14 and TRBJ2-7; no clear D. This receptor was identified in a person between 18 and 65 years old who received the Ad26.COV2.S COVID-19 vaccine or a placebo. The sequenced sample was peripheral blood, obtained in a trial of Ad26.COV2.S vaccine versus placebo. In DNA form, the CDR3 reads TGTGCCAGCAGCCAAGATTTCCGCTACGAGCAGTACTTC. This encodes CASSQDFRYEQYF.